These T cell receptor beta chains were read from a single sample in a study of blood T cell repertoires in COVID-19. Measured with immunoSEQ multiplex PCR; TCRdb has only the in-frame clones, and not every one. The table lists 150,000 to 200,000 clones, around 87% of them singletons. Material for sequencing was peripheral blood. These receptors all come from a man aged 18 to 29 with acute or convalescent COVID-19. CDR3s include the opening cysteine and the closing phenylalanine or tryptophan. A D gene is named only where the DNA matches it firmly. Expanded clones are given a class, and other clones once, few, many or no size at all.

J: TRBJ1-6; V: TRBV7-9; size: NA; D: NA; CDR3: CASSSPAGARDSPLHF; DNA: TGTGCCAGCAGCTCCCCCGCGGGGGCTCGGGATTCACCCCTCCACTTT
J: TRBJ1-1; V: TRBV28; size: NA; D: TRBD1; CDR3: CASSPRQGMNTEAFF; DNA: TGTGCCAGCAGTCCAAGACAGGGAATGAACACTGAAGCTTTCTTT
J: TRBJ1-5; V: TRBV6-1; size: NA; D: NA; CDR3: CASSEQGWGNQPQHF; DNA: TGTGCCAGCAGTGAACAGGGTTGGGGCAATCAGCCCCAGCATTTT
J: TRBJ1-1; V: TRBV5-1; size: NA; D: NA; CDR3: CASSLASGNTEAFF; DNA: TGCGCCAGCAGCTTGGCCAGCGGGAACACTGAAGCTTTCTTT
J: TRBJ1-5; V: TRBV10-2; size: NA; D: TRBD1; CDR3: CASSVLGTGGNQPQHF; DNA: TGCGCCAGCAGTGTATTAGGGACAGGGGGCAATCAGCCCCAGCATTTT
J: TRBJ2-7; V: TRBV11-2; size: NA; D: TRBD1; CDR3: CASSSRGQGSYEQYF; DNA: TGTGCCAGCAGCTCTAGGGGGCAGGGATCCTACGAGCAGTACTTC
J: TRBJ2-5; V: TRBV28; size: NA; D: TRBD2; CDR3: CASSLLTPSGRVETQYF; DNA: TGTGCCAGCAGTTTATTGACGCCTAGCGGGCGGGTGGAGACCCAGTACTTC
J: TRBJ1-2; V: TRBV18; size: NA; D: TRBD1; CDR3: CASSPPAGGYGYTF; DNA: TGTGCCAGCTCACCACCGGCAGGGGGATATGGCTACACCTTC
J: TRBJ1-4; V: TRBV19; size: NA; D: TRBD1; CDR3: CASSQQGAGEGKLFF; DNA: TGTGCCAGTAGTCAACAGGGGGCCGGGGAGGGAAAACTGTTTTTT
J: TRBJ2-6; V: TRBV19; size: NA; D: TRBD1; CDR3: CASRVGGGGANVLTF; DNA: TGTGCCAGTAGGGTAGGGGGCGGAGGGGCCAACGTCCTGACTTTC
J: TRBJ1-2; V: TRBV19; size: NA; D: NA; CDR3: CASSSQGRDGNYGYTF; DNA: TGTGCCAGTAGTAGTCAGGGGCGCGATGGTAACTATGGCTACACCTTC
J: TRBJ1-1; V: TRBV19; size: NA; D: NA; CDR3: CASRRNTEAFF; DNA: TGTGCCAGTAGGCGGAACACTGAAGCTTTCTTT
J: TRBJ1-5; V: TRBV7-9; size: NA; D: TRBD1; CDR3: CASRSGGTANQPQHF; DNA: TGTGCCAGCAGGTCCGGAGGGACAGCTAATCAGCCCCAGCATTTT
J: TRBJ1-1; V: TRBV5-6; size: NA; D: NA; CDR3: CASTLLDSLNTEAFF; DNA: TGTGCCAGCACCCTTCTGGACAGTCTGAACACTGAAGCTTTCTTT
J: TRBJ1-2; V: TRBV28; size: NA; D: TRBD1; CDR3: CASRDRVSYGYTF; DNA: TGTGCCAGCAGGGACAGGGTTAGCTATGGCTACACCTTC
J: TRBJ1-4; V: TRBV5-8; size: few; D: TRBD1; CDR3: CASSSRTGANEKLFF; DNA: TGTGCCAGCAGCTCCAGGACAGGAGCGAATGAAAAACTGTTTTTT